This T cell receptor beta chain was found in a study of T cells in women clearing cervical HPV infection. Across the study: Case blood was drawn a median approximately 160 days after lesion detection. Overall study results and limits: TRBV6-7 relative abundance averaged approximately 0.1% in cases and roughly 0.17% in controls. Effector/memory and HPV-specific T cells were not isolated, and association timing is unknown.

Regarding this clone: Its antigen is unknown. The read terminates 3 residues before the CDR3 end, so the remaining end is supplied by the germline J gene.

Trimming stripped 6 bases from V and 8 bases from J, with 20 bases between. CDR3 size: 16 residues. Germline values: CDR1 LNHDA, CDR2 SQIVND (reference sequence). Average input was around 1,300 ng genomic DNA for immunoSEQ TCR beta CDR3 amplification. TCRdb's copy holds only in-frame clones and misses some; the assay was immunoSEQ multiplex PCR. The table for this sample gives around 20,000 clones. The sequence derives from a woman between 18 and 75 years old with a cervical HPV16 infection that either progressed to CIN3+ or cleared (not recorded which). The sample taken for sequencing was blood buffy coat. This rearrangement joins TRBV19 to TRBJ1-6; TRBD1 is a possible D gene (5 bases). The CDR3 sequence is CASSSLEGILYSPLHF. The sequenced CDR3 bases are TGTGCCAGTAGCTCGTTGGAGGGGATTCTTTATTCACCC.